The 15 T cell receptor beta chains given below trace back to one sample, sequenced in a study of blood T cells in healthy people across ages. Alongside a J-beta primer mix, a sample-barcoded 5' primer served in a second PCR lasting roughly 7 to 11 cycles. TCRdb re-analysed the 5' RACE reads in MiXCR, keeping a single row per CDR3 protein. Among 800,000 to 950,000 distinct CDR3 sequences listed, around 46% were seen once. The sequencing sample was made of blood. The receptor set was obtained from a man under 40 in good health.

The rearrangement joins TRBV5-1 to TRBJ1-2, with TRBD1 matching over 12 bases. The CDR3 is made up of 15 amino acids. Germline CDR1 and CDR2: SGHRS and YFSETQ. V shed 1 base and J 7 bases; nucleotides not matched to a gene: 5. The CDR3 region is CASSLSGQGAAGYTF. CDR3 DNA: TGCGCCAGCAGCTTGTCGGGACAGGGGGCGGCTGGCTACACCTTC.

V is TRBV2 and J is TRBJ1-5; D is perhaps TRBD1 (5 bases). The V gene lost 2 bases and the J gene lost 1 base, with 9 bases spanning the gap. The CDR3 covers 15 residues. Germline lookup yields CDR1 SNHLY and CDR2 FYNNEI. Here the CDR3 DNA reads TGTGCCAGCAGTGAATTCGGGGACAGCAATCAGCCCCAGCATTTT. It yields the protein CASSEFGDSNQPQHF. The variable domain in full, completed from reference TRBV2 and TRBJ1-5, reads EPEVTQTPSHQVTQMGQEVILRCVPISNHLYFYWYRQILGQKVEFLVSFYNNEISEKSEIFDDQFSVERPDGSNFTLKIRSTKLEDSAMYFCASSEFGDSNQPQHFGDGTRLSIL.

The rearrangement links TRBV10-3 to TRBJ1-2, with TRBD1 as a possible D gene (6 bases). Germline V gene sequence: CDR1 ENHRY, CDR2 SYGVKD. This CDR3 comprises 13 residues. The V and J ends lost 10 bases and 5 bases respectively, with 17 bases between them. CDR3 protein: CATSATGGYGYTF. The CDR3 nucleotides are TGTGCCACATCAGCGACAGGAGGTTATGGCTACACCTTC.

This clonotype was seen a few times. The chain links TRBV4-3 to TRBJ2-1; maybe TRBD2 (5 bases). Trimming left V 0 bases short and J 12 bases short, with 12 bases between. The CDR3 loop spans 13 amino acids. Per germline, CDR1 LGHNA and CDR2 YSLEER. The CDR3 here is CASSQEVSGGQFF. CDR3 DNA sequence: TGCGCCAGCAGCCAAGAGGTAAGCGGCGGGCAGTTCTTC.

This clonotype was seen a handful of times. The rearrangement links TRBV6-1 to TRBJ2-2; D is uncertain. The germline gives CDR1 MNHNS, CDR2 SASEGT. The CDR3 covers 15 residues. V lost 2 bases to trimming and J lost 1 base, with 8 bases between them. The CDR3 nucleotides are TGTGCCAGCAGTGAATGGCGGAGGAACACCGGGGAGCTGTTTTTT. Protein sequence: CASSEWRRNTGELFF.

The chain recombines TRBV4-3 with TRBJ2-2; TRBD2 aligns across 9 bases. Trimming at V came to 3 bases and at J to 6 bases, leaving 8 bases not matched to a gene. This CDR3 has 16 residues. Germline values: CDR1 LGHNA, CDR2 YSLEER. CDR3 DNA sequence: TGCGCCAGCAGCCACCACATCCTAGCGGGGTCCGGGGAGCTGTTTTTT. It codes for CASSHHILAGSGELFF.

This clonotype was seen a few times. V is TRBV5-1 and J is TRBJ2-3; no clear D. The CDR3 is 13 residues long. V gave up 2 bases and J gave up 5 bases, with 9 bases separating them. Germline CDR1 and CDR2: SGHRS and YFSETQ. The CDR3: CASSLMGKDTQYF. In DNA, the CDR3 is TGCGCCAGCAGCTTAATGGGGAAAGATACGCAGTATTTT.

This sequence joins TRBV20-1 and TRBJ2-1; the match to TRBD2 covers 14 bases. J lost 4 bases, V lost 5 bases, and 7 bases had no gene match. CDR3 length: 16 amino acids. Germline assignment: CDR1 DFQATT and CDR2 SNEGSKA (reference sequence). The CDR3 DNA reads as TGCAGTGCTGAGAGGACTAGCGGGGGGATATACAATGAGCAGTTCTTC. Its protein is CSAERTSGGIYNEQFF.

The chain combines TRBV24-1 with TRBJ1-2, with 9 nucleotides matching TRBD1. This CDR3 spans 15 amino acids. Germline values: CDR1 KGHDR, CDR2 SFDVKD. V was pared by 3 bases and J by 1 base, with 2 bases of the junction left unmatched. The CDR3 spells CATSDPGQGNYGYTF. CDR3 sequence (DNA): TGTGCCACCAGTGATCCGGGACAGGGTAACTATGGCTACACCTTC.

This clonotype came up a few times. The chain joins TRBV20-1 to TRBJ2-7; TRBD1 might be the D (7 bases). The germline V gene encodes CDR1 DFQATT and CDR2 SNEGSKA (reference sequence). V lost 5 bases and J lost 4, with 18 bases in between. This CDR3 contains 14 residues. CDR3: CSAFRQGLGYEQYF. For the CDR3, the DNA is TGCAGTGCTTTCAGACAGGGACTCGGGTACGAGCAGTACTTC.

J is TRBJ1-5 and V is TRBV30; D is perhaps TRBD1 (6 bases). CDR1 and CDR2 from the germline V gene are GTSNPN and SVGIG (reference sequence). This CDR3 has 17 amino acids. V was pared by 1 base and J by 4 bases, with 20 bases between. The CDR3 here is CAWSETDRGLRNQPQHF. In DNA, the CDR3 is TGTGCCTGGAGTGAAACCGACCGGGGGCTGAGAAATCAGCCCCAGCATTTT. The variable domain in full, with the rest retrieved from reference TRBV30 and TRBJ1-5, is SQTIHQWPATLVQPVGSPLSLECTVEGTSNPNLYWYRQAAGRGLQLLFYSVGIGQISSEVPQNLSASRPQDRQFILSSKKLLLSDSGFYLCAWSETDRGLRNQPQHFGDGTRLSIL.

The chain combines TRBV4-2 with TRBJ2-1; a weak D match, TRBD2 (6 bases). The CDR3 is 16 amino acids. Germline V gene sequence: CDR1 LGHNA, CDR2 YNFKEQ. V was trimmed by 0 bases and J by 4 bases, leaving 13 bases between them. The CDR3 DNA reads TGTGCCAGCAGCCAAGAAATGGGGGGTCCTTACAATGAGCAGTTCTTC. It codes for CASSQEMGGPYNEQFF.

The chain uses TRBV10-3 and TRBJ1-6; the match to TRBD1 covers 7 bases. Losses at the gene ends were 6 bases for V and 11 bases for J; bases not matched to a gene: 10. Germline V gene sequence: CDR1 ENHRY, CDR2 SYGVKD. The length of the CDR3 is 14 residues. The CDR3 DNA reads as TGTGCCATCAGCTTACAGGGGTTTGGGCCACCCCTCCACTTT. Translating it yields CAISLQGFGPPLHF.

This clonotype was picked up a small number of times. J is TRBJ2-1 and V is TRBV6-2 or TRBV6-3, with D possibly TRBD2 on 6 matching bases. CDR1 and CDR2 from the germline V gene are MNHEY and SVGEGT. The CDR3 is 12 amino acids. The V gene lost 6 bases and the J gene lost 9 bases, with 12 bases spanning the gap. In DNA form, the CDR3 reads TGTGCCAGCAGCCGACTAGTTGCTGAGCAGTTCTTC. Translated, it gives CASSRLVAEQFF.

This clonotype has just a few counts. This chain uses TRBV6-5 with TRBJ1-4, with no clear D. V lost 10 bases and J 3 bases, leaving 12 bases between the germline ends. The CDR3 length is 13 residues. Germline assignment: CDR1 MNHEY and CDR2 SVGAGI. The CDR3 DNA is TGTGCCACCCACAGTGGATCTAATGAAAAACTGTTTTTT. Translated, it gives CATHSGSNEKLFF.